The clone carrying this TCR beta chain was detected only a few times. Its matching antigen is unknown. V was clipped by 0 bases and J by 8 bases, with 10 bases between them. The length of the CDR3 is 13 residues. Germline V gene data show CDR1 as MGHRA and CDR2 as YSYEKL. The data were taken from a study of OX40 agonist ivuxolimab in advanced cancers. General study results and limits: The study found that CD8+ T cells averaged more expanded clones than CD4+.

The method was immunoSEQ multiplex PCR; TCRdb's version includes in-frame clones alone and lacks a portion of them. The repertoire holds about 60,000 clones, with over 80% as singletons. The chain combines TRBV4-1 with TRBJ1-2; D may be TRBD1 (6 bases). The input for sequencing was CD4+ or CD8+ T cells sorted from blood, taken in a trial of the OX40 agonist ivuxolimab. The TCR sequence derives from an adult with an advanced solid tumor such as melanoma, head and neck, liver or kidney cancer. CDR3 coding DNA: TGCGCCAGCAGCCAAGAACAGGGACGAGGCTACACCTTC. Its translation: CASSQEQGRGYTF.